The clone carrying this T cell receptor (beta chain) occurred many times. No antigen is known for it. RNA transcripts were the template for amplifying TCR beta CDR3 regions. The HTBI set primed first-round TCR CDR3 RT-PCR. TCRdb passed the multiplex PCR reads through MiXCR, listing each CDR3 protein once. Of over 450,000 distinct CDR3 sequences listed, approximately 15% were seen once; the top ten hold over 15%. Graves' hyperthyroidism was deemed stable absent ophthalmopathy progression within 18 months. With a duration under 2 months, the hyperthyroidism was newly diagnosed in patients aged 18 to 65. Diagnoses used clinical symptoms, serum thyroxine and TRAb, thyroid ultrasound and orbital computed tomography. The sample comes from a study of T cells in Graves' hyperthyroidism and ophthalmopathy. Study observations and caveats: Most thyroid clonotypes with frequency above 0.001 were detected in blood.

The CDR3 contains 14 residues. Germline V gene lookup returns CDR1 MNHEY and CDR2 SVGEGT. Trimming removed 5 bases at V and 3 bases at J, with 13 bases between. The receptor was derived from a woman younger than 35 with Graves' hyperthyroidism. This chain uses TRBV6-2 or TRBV6-3 with TRBJ1-1; unclear D gene. The specimen sequenced was blood. The CDR3 protein is CASSGRGSHTEAFF. CDR3 nucleotide sequence: TGTGCCAGCAGTGGACGAGGTTCGCACACTGAAGCTTTCTTT.